This TCR beta chain was observed in a study of cytomegalovirus exposure and HLA in healthy donors. Study-wide context: In an earlier analysis, approximately 120 million unique TCR beta sequences were found from some 180 million T cells. General study points: According to an earlier analysis, most TCR beta V segments yielded productive rearrangements about 87% or about 30% of the time.

It was with 60 Vbeta and 13 Jbeta primers that the PCR ran. TCRdb's table, derived via immunoSEQ multiplex PCR, lists solely in-frame clones and lacks some. The table has fewer than 70,000 clones, roughly 80% seen once. As for this clone: Its specificity is not known.

At sampling all donors were nominally healthy, likely with unrecorded immune exposures. CDR1 and CDR2 (germline): LNHNV, YYDKDF (reference sequence). V was clipped by 2 bases and J by 6 bases; unmatched bases: 10. This CDR3 is built from 16 residues. The genes are TRBV15 and TRBJ1-5, with 7 nucleotides matching TRBD1. The TCR comes from a man in his forties in good health and CMV-seronegative. Sample: PBMCs. This CDR3 is CATSRPGDRVVQPQHF. The CDR3 DNA sequence: TGTGCCACCAGCAGACCTGGTGACAGGGTGGTTCAGCCCCAGCATTTT.